This is a list of T cell receptor beta chains from one sample in a study of cytomegalovirus exposure and HLA in healthy donors. Sequencing used immunoSEQ multiplex PCR; TCRdb keeps in-frame clones, though not all of them. Of 100,000 to 120,000 clones in the sample, approximately 82% are singletons; the top ten hold approximately 8.2%. Sequencing was done on a sample of PBMCs. The source is a middle-aged man in good health and CMV-seropositive. CDR3s include the opening cysteine and the closing phenylalanine or tryptophan. A D gene is named only where the DNA matches it firmly. Size tells how often a clone was seen (once, few, many) or the class of an expanded clone, and some rows leave it out.

v_call,j_call,d_call,clone_size,cdr3_nt,cdr3_aa
TRBV21-1,TRBJ2-7,-,-,TGTGCCAGCAGCAGGACAGGGACGGAAATCTACGAGCAGTACTTC,CASSRTGTEIYEQYF
TRBV19,TRBJ1-3,TRBD1,few,TGTGCCAGTAGTTGGGACAGCCCTGGAAACACCATATATTTT,CASSWDSPGNTIYF
TRBV6-1,TRBJ1-2,-,-,TGTGCCAGCAGTGAAGGTCTCATGGGGCGGGGCGGCTACACCTTC,CASSEGLMGRGGYTF
TRBV7-8,TRBJ1-4,TRBD1,-,TGTGCCAGCAGCTTCGGACAGGGAGCAACTAATGAAAAACTGTTTTTT,CASSFGQGATNEKLFF
TRBV5-4,TRBJ2-7,-,once,TGTGCCAGCAGCCCCACTTTGAGCTCCTACGAGCAGTACTTC,CASSPTLSSYEQYF
TRBV15,TRBJ2-5,-,-,TGTGCCACCAGCAGAGATCGGGAGACCCAGTACTTC,CATSRDRETQYF
TRBV7-6,TRBJ1-2,TRBD1,-,TGTGCCAGCAGCTTAGTAAATCGGACAGGGGTGGGTAACTATGGCTACACCTTC,CASSLVNRTGVGNYGYTF
TRBV15,TRBJ2-7,-,-,TGTGCCACCAGCAGAGATAATAGCGGACGGCCCTACGAGCAGTACTTC,CATSRDNSGRPYEQYF
TRBV28,TRBJ1-6,-,-,TGTGCCAGCAGCGTTGGGGGGTGGGAGGCTTCACCCCTCCACTTT,CASSVGGWEASPLHF
TRBV6-6,TRBJ2-7,-,-,TGTGCCAGCAGCATTAGCGGCTACGAGCAGTACTTC,CASSISGYEQYF
TRBV5-1,TRBJ1-1,-,-,TGCGCCAGCAGCCAAACAGAGATGAACACTGAAGCTTTCTTT,CASSQTEMNTEAFF
TRBV11-2,TRBJ2-1,TRBD2,-,TGTGCCAGCAGACTGGGACTAGCGGGATCAAGCTCCTACAATGAGCAGTTCTTC,CASRLGLAGSSSYNEQFF
TRBV10-1,TRBJ2-5,TRBD2,-,TGCGCCAGCAGTGCGACTAGCGGGAGAGCCTTACAGACCCAGTACTTC,CASSATSGRALQTQYF
TRBV7-3,TRBJ1-1,-,-,TGTGCCAGCAGCTTAGGACCAGGGACAAACGAAGCTTTCTTT,CASSLGPGTNEAFF
TRBV18,TRBJ1-3,-,-,TGTGCTAGCTCACCCCCTGAAGGGACATCTGGAAACACCATATATTTT,CASSPPEGTSGNTIYF
TRBV15,TRBJ2-5,-,-,TGTGCCACCAGCAGAGCTCGAGGGGAGACCCAGTACTTC,CATSRARGETQYF
TRBV11-2,TRBJ1-1,TRBD1,-,TGTGCCAGCAGCCCACTAACAGGGGCGACTTCTGAAGCTTTCTTT,CASSPLTGATSEAFF
TRBV5-1,TRBJ1-2,-,few,TGCGCCAGCAGCTTATCGGGTGGCTACACCTTC,CASSLSGGYTF
TRBV11-1,TRBJ2-1,-,-,TGTGCCAGCAGCTTAAGGCGGGATAATTACAATGAGCAGTTCTTC,CASSLRRDNYNEQFF
TRBV7-2,TRBJ2-1,TRBD1,-,TGTGCCAGCAGCACCCGACAGGGTTTCCCCTACAATGAGCAGTTCTTC,CASSTRQGFPYNEQFF
TRBV11-2,TRBJ2-3,TRBD2,few,TGTGCCAGCAGCTTAACCGGGGGGAAGAGCACAGATACGCAGTATTTT,CASSLTGGKSTDTQYF
TRBV28,TRBJ1-1,-,-,TGTGCCAGCACGTATGAGGTGAACACTGAAGCTTTCTTT,CASTYEVNTEAFF
TRBV11-3,TRBJ2-7,TRBD2,-,TGTGCCAGCAGCAAGGGACTAGCCTACGAGCAGTACTTC,CASSKGLAYEQYF